Each of the 14 T cell receptor beta chains below was sequenced from the same sample in a study of beta chain features in type 1 diabetes (dated by TCRdb to the late 2010s). Their recognized antigens are unknown. Receptor amplification or capture employed the immunoSEQ multiplex PCR assay. The entire amount of isolated RNA was reverse transcribed using the High Capacity cDNA Reverse Transcription Kit, so the sequenced TCRB transcripts were expressed ones. TCRdb holds this immuneACCESS table with in-frame rearrangements only. Some clones are missing; in checked studies, unresolved V genes explain under half, and the rest has no known cause. Across this sample there are over 650,000 clones, with more than 12% seen only once. Jointly, the top ten make up approximately 0.039% of the sample. The paper's findings and limits, for the study overall: In all four CD4+ subsets, TCRB CDR3 length was moderately but significantly shorter in type 1 diabetes patients.

Sequences were obtained from naive CD4+ T cells from blood. Read against the paper, the sample's cell subset or site label means: true naive CD4+ T cells. These receptors were collected from a man aged 18 to 29 with type 1 diabetes.

This clone was counted ten times or more. This rearrangement joins TRBV13 to TRBJ2-5; D is uncertain. V was pared by 3 bases and J by 4 bases, with 6 bases between. CDR3 length equals 12 residues. The germline V gene has CDR1 PRHDT and CDR2 FYEKMQ (reference sequence). The CDR3 DNA is TGTGCCAGCAGCTTGTTGACAGAGACCCAGTACTTC. Its translation is CASSLLTETQYF. The variable domain in full, with the rest retrieved from reference TRBV13 and TRBJ2-5, is AAGVIQSPRHLIKEKRETATLKCYPIPRHDTVYWYQQGPGQDPQFLISFYEKMQSDKGSIPDRFSAQQFSDYHSELNMSSLELGDSALYFCASSLLTETQYFGPGTRLLVL.

Notes on this clone: This specimen includes other DNA sequences encoding the same CDR3. The rearrangement links TRBV30 to TRBJ1-5, with a tentative D call TRBD1 (5 bases). The germline V gene encodes CDR1 GTSNPN and CDR2 SVGIG (reference sequence). Between the trimmed V and J ends, which lost 0 bases and 6 bases, there was a span of 9 bases. CDR3 size: 13 residues. CDR3 amino acids: CAWSVLGAQPQHF. CDR3 nucleotide sequence: TGTGCCTGGAGTGTATTAGGGGCTCAGCCCCAGCATTTT.

The CDR3 here is CASSLVLYSGNTIYF. The CDR3 DNA reads TGTGCCAGCAGCTTGGTTTTGTACTCTGGAAACACCATATATTTT. This chain links TRBV5-5 with TRBJ1-3, with D uncertain. Trimming removed 0 bases from V and 0 bases from J, with 7 bases in between. The CDR3 loop spans 15 amino acids. Looked up from germline, CDR1 is SGHKS and CDR2 is YYEKEE (reference sequence).

V usage is TRBV28 and J usage is TRBJ1-2; D gene ambiguous. The V end lost 5 bases, the J end lost 2 bases, and 9 bases lay between the germline ends. The germline V gene encodes CDR1 MDHEN and CDR2 SYDVKM. The CDR3 contains 13 residues. The CDR3 region has the DNA TGTGCCAGCAGTCTAACTCAAAACTATGGCTACACCTTC. Translating it yields CASSLTQNYGYTF.

In its sample, this clone was seen a few times. This chain joins TRBV18 and TRBJ1-5; D remains ambiguous. The germline V gene encodes CDR1 KGHSH and CDR2 LQKENI. Trimming stripped 4 bases from V and 1 base from J, with 14 bases between. The CDR3 extends over 16 amino acids. CDR3 DNA: TGTGCCAGCTCACGGAGTAGTCCCACCAGCAATCAGCCCCAGCATTTT. The encoded protein is CASSRSSPTSNQPQHF.

The chain combines TRBV29-1 with TRBJ2-1; 8 bases line up with TRBD2. J was trimmed by 3 bases and V by 7 bases; bases with no gene match: 11. The CDR3 extends over 15 amino acids. The germline CDR1 and CDR2 sequences are SQVTM and ANQGSEA. This CDR3 is CSATLGAGGYNEQFF. The CDR3 region has the DNA TGCAGCGCGACCTTAGGGGCGGGAGGCTACAATGAGCAGTTCTTC.

This clone was counted a few times. Other DNA sequences of this sample code for an identical CDR3. The J gene is TRBJ2-3, the V gene TRBV5-4, with a weak D call TRBD2 (5 bases). This CDR3 region has 14 residues. V was cut by 0 bases and J by 6 bases, with 11 bases left in between. The V gene's germline CDR1 is SGHNT and CDR2 YYREEE (reference sequence). The CDR3 here is CASSLAGSTDTQYF. Here the CDR3 DNA reads TGTGCCAGCAGCTTGGCGGGATCCACGGATACGCAGTATTTT.

V is TRBV7-8 and J is TRBJ2-5; 8 nucleotides align to TRBD2. With V trimmed by 1 base and J by 3 bases, 4 bases remained unmatched. The CDR3 has 15 amino acids. The germline V gene has CDR1 SGHVS and CDR2 FQNEAQ. CDR3 DNA sequence: TGTGCCAGCAGCTTAGACCGCGGGGGGAAAGAGACCCAGTACTTC. Protein product: CASSLDRGGKETQYF.

The chain recombines TRBV5-1 with TRBJ2-7, with D possibly matching TRBD1 (8 bases). V was clipped by 4 bases and J by 5 bases, with 22 bases between them. The germline gives CDR1 SGHRS, CDR2 YFSETQ. The length of the CDR3 is 16 residues. CDR3 amino acids: CASSPGGAGALHEQYF. Written as DNA, the CDR3 is TGCGCCAGCAGCCCAGGGGGCGCGGGGGCCCTTCACGAGCAGTACTTC.

Remarks on this clone: The same CDR3 also results from other DNA sequences found in this sample. The chain recombines TRBV30 with TRBJ2-3, with TRBD2 as a possible D gene (5 bases). The length of the CDR3 is 15 residues. V was clipped by 0 bases and J by 1 base, with 11 bases between them. Per germline, CDR1 GTSNPN and CDR2 SVGIG (reference sequence). As DNA, the CDR3 is TGTGCCTGGAGTGTACGGGCGGGTGGCACAGATACGCAGTATTTT. This translates into CAWSVRAGGTDTQYF.

V usage is TRBV10-3 and J usage is TRBJ2-7; a possible D gene is TRBD1 (5 bases). The CDR3 sequence is 13 residues long. The germline V gene encodes CDR1 ENHRY and CDR2 SYGVKD. V was clipped by 3 bases and J by 5 bases, with 11 bases between them. CDR3 nucleotide sequence: TGTGCCATCAGTGAATCAGGGCGTAACGAGCAGTACTTC. As protein: CAISESGRNEQYF.

This clone appeared a few times. Additional DNA sequences in this sample encode the identical CDR3. The chain joins TRBV7-9 to TRBJ2-3, with TRBD2 matching 11 bases. Germline loops: CDR1 SEHNR, CDR2 FQNEAQ (reference sequence). This CDR3 spans 15 amino acids. With V trimmed by 6 bases and J by 0 bases, 2 bases remained unmatched. Written as DNA, the CDR3 is TGTGCCAGCAGGTGGACTAGCGGGAGCACAGATACGCAGTATTTT. Translation: CASRWTSGSTDTQYF.

The gene calls are TRBV4-2 and TRBJ1-2; the D gene is possibly TRBD1 (6 bases). Looked up from germline, CDR1 is LGHNA and CDR2 is YNFKEQ. V was cut by 0 bases and J by 2 bases, with 7 bases left in between. The CDR3 contains 14 residues. For the CDR3, the DNA is TGTGCCAGCAGCCAAGAACAGGGAAACTATGGCTACACCTTC. Encoded protein: CASSQEQGNYGYTF.

The chain links TRBV28 to TRBJ1-1; no clear D. CDR1 and CDR2 (germline): MDHEN, SYDVKM. The V and J ends lost 10 bases and 1 base respectively, with 7 bases between them. The CDR3 extends over 11 amino acids. The CDR3: CAIRENTEAFF. CDR3 DNA sequence: TGTGCCATCCGGGAGAACACTGAAGCTTTCTTT.